Listed below are T cell receptor beta chains from one sample, sequenced in a study of T-cell memory formation after mild COVID-19. In TCRdb, the 5' RACE reads were re-called with MiXCR into one record per CDR3 protein. The sample records about 340,000 distinct CDR3 sequences, over 20% being singletons. Source material: PBMCs or a T cell subset sorted from them (not recorded which). The receptors originated from an adult woman who had mild COVID-19 (a few samples of this study predate the infection). Cell type and time point are not known. Each CDR3 is given with its conserved first and last residue. Fields, in order: CDR3 length, J gene, D gene, V gene, clone size, CDR3 protein, CDR3 DNA. D genes are given only for firm matches. Size values are once, few and many counts, or a class for expanded clones, and some rows have none.

length: 18
J: TRBJ2-1
D: TRBD2
V: TRBV7-9
size: NA
CDR3: CASSSPELAGGLRNEQFF
DNA: TGTGCCAGCAGCTCCCCTGAACTAGCGGGAGGCCTTAGGAATGAGCAGTTCTTC

length: 13
J: TRBJ2-1
D: NA
V: TRBV11-2
size: few
CDR3: CASSLDPSREQFF
DNA: TGTGCCAGCAGCTTAGACCCTTCCAGGGAGCAGTTCTTC

length: 14
J: TRBJ1-1
D: NA
V: TRBV12-3/TRBV12-4
size: few
CDR3: CASSLSRAQGEAFF
DNA: TGTGCCAGCAGTTTGAGCAGGGCGCAGGGTGAAGCTTTCTTT

length: 15
J: TRBJ1-2
D: NA
V: TRBV12-3/TRBV12-4
size: NA
CDR3: CASRPFGVGNYGYTF
DNA: TGTGCCAGCAGACCCTTTGGGGTGGGGAACTATGGCTACACCTTC

length: 13
J: TRBJ2-3
D: NA
V: TRBV24-1
size: NA
CDR3: CATSDRTYEGQYF
DNA: TGTGCCACCAGTGATCGGACTTACGAGGGGCAGTATTTT

length: 14
J: TRBJ2-1
D: NA
V: TRBV5-1
size: few
CDR3: CASSLGGINNEQFF
DNA: TGCGCCAGCAGCTTGGGAGGGATCAACAATGAGCAGTTCTTC

length: 17
J: TRBJ2-3
D: TRBD2
V: TRBV20-1
size: few
CDR3: CSARDLMASGRLDTQYF
DNA: TGCAGTGCTAGAGATCTTATGGCTAGCGGGAGACTAGATACGCAGTATTTT

length: 14
J: TRBJ2-1
D: TRBD2
V: TRBV7-9
size: many
CDR3: CASSPGLELAEQFF
DNA: TGTGCCAGCAGCCCGGGACTAGAGTTAGCTGAGCAGTTCTTC

length: 11
J: TRBJ1-1
D: NA
V: TRBV29-1
size: few
CDR3: CSVDTGGEAFF
DNA: TGCAGCGTTGATACGGGAGGGGAAGCTTTCTTT

length: 15
J: TRBJ2-7
D: TRBD2
V: TRBV3-1
size: few
CDR3: CASSQGGGYRYEQYF
DNA: TGTGCCAGCAGCCAAGGCGGGGGATATAGGTACGAGCAGTACTTC

length: 16
J: TRBJ2-1
D: TRBD2
V: TRBV27
size: NA
CDR3: CASSRVGAGRRNEQFF
DNA: TGTGCCAGCAGCCGGGTGGGAGCGGGAAGGCGGAATGAGCAGTTCTTC

length: 16
J: TRBJ2-1
D: TRBD2
V: TRBV5-1
size: few
CDR3: CASSLAFGGAYNEQFF
DNA: TGCGCCAGCAGCTTGGCTTTCGGGGGGGCCTACAATGAGCAGTTCTTC

length: 13
J: TRBJ2-7
D: TRBD1
V: TRBV7-8
size: NA
CDR3: CASSTRQGHEQYF
DNA: TGTGCCAGCAGCACACGACAGGGCCACGAGCAGTACTTC

length: 16
J: TRBJ2-1
D: TRBD1
V: TRBV18
size: NA
CDR3: CASSPMGQGEVNEQFF
DNA: TGTGCCAGCTCACCTATGGGACAGGGGGAGGTCAATGAGCAGTTCTTC

length: 16
J: TRBJ2-2
D: NA
V: TRBV12-3/TRBV12-4
size: NA
CDR3: CASSSPRGVETGELFF
DNA: TGTGCCAGCAGTTCACCCAGGGGTGTAGAAACCGGGGAGCTGTTTTTT

length: 9
J: TRBJ1-1
D: NA
V: TRBV4-3
size: few
CDR3: CASKTEAFF
DNA: TGCGCCAGCAAAACTGAAGCTTTCTTT

length: 16
J: TRBJ2-7
D: TRBD2
V: TRBV6-5
size: few
CDR3: CASSYWGLAGAYEQYF
DNA: TGTGCCAGCAGTTACTGGGGACTAGCGGGCGCCTACGAGCAGTACTTC

length: 17
J: TRBJ2-1
D: NA
V: TRBV7-2
size: NA
CDR3: CASSLSGWGEKYNEQFF
DNA: TGTGCCAGCAGCTTATCAGGGTGGGGGGAAAAATACAATGAGCAGTTCTTC

length: 15
J: TRBJ2-2
D: TRBD1
V: TRBV7-9
size: NA
CDR3: CASSIGTGESGELFF
DNA: TGTGCCAGCAGCATCGGGACAGGGGAGTCCGGGGAGCTGTTTTTT

length: 15
J: TRBJ1-2
D: TRBD1
V: TRBV12-3/TRBV12-4
size: few
CDR3: CATRNRDRGIYGYTF
DNA: TGTGCCACCCGAAACCGGGACAGGGGGATCTATGGCTACACCTTC

length: 14
J: TRBJ2-7
D: NA
V: TRBV5-1
size: NA
CDR3: CASSLRQAGGEQYF
DNA: TGCGCCAGCTCCTTGAGACAGGCCGGGGGGGAGCAGTACTTC

length: 15
J: TRBJ2-3
D: NA
V: TRBV7-3
size: NA
CDR3: CASSLSYGGADTQYF
DNA: TGTGCCAGCAGCTTAAGTTACGGGGGCGCAGATACGCAGTATTTT

length: 13
J: TRBJ2-3
D: TRBD2
V: TRBV20-1
size: many
CDR3: CSARPGTSLTQYF
DNA: TGCAGTGCTCGTCCCGGGACTAGCCTGACGCAGTATTTT

length: 17
J: TRBJ2-3
D: TRBD2
V: TRBV3-1
size: few
CDR3: CASSHPGLAGGGDTQYF
DNA: TGTGCCAGCAGCCACCCCGGACTAGCGGGAGGAGGAGATACGCAGTATTTT

length: 15
J: TRBJ2-7
D: NA
V: TRBV11-2
size: few
CDR3: CASSPAGLSSYEQYF
DNA: TGTGCCAGCAGCCCGGCAGGGTTGAGCTCCTACGAGCAGTACTTC

length: 15
J: TRBJ2-3
D: TRBD1
V: TRBV11-2
size: NA
CDR3: CASSPDRVSTDTQYF
DNA: TGTGCCAGCAGCCCTGACAGGGTCAGCACAGATACGCAGTATTTT

length: 16
J: TRBJ2-1
D: NA
V: TRBV6-2/TRBV6-3
size: NA
CDR3: CASSRLLESIGGEQFF
DNA: TGTGCCAGCAGCCGCCTCCTAGAATCAATAGGCGGTGAGCAGTTCTTC

length: 13
J: TRBJ2-1
D: TRBD2
V: TRBV24-1
size: NA
CDR3: CATRLAGDDEQFF
DNA: TGTGCCACCAGACTAGCGGGAGACGACGAGCAGTTCTTC

length: 16
J: TRBJ2-3
D: TRBD2
V: TRBV12-3/TRBV12-4
size: NA
CDR3: CASTPLAGEGTDTQYF
DNA: TGTGCCAGCACCCCACTAGCGGGAGAGGGCACAGATACGCAGTATTTT

length: 14
J: TRBJ2-7
D: NA
V: TRBV20-1
size: few
CDR3: CSARAPGGPGEQYF
DNA: TGCAGTGCTAGAGCCCCAGGAGGGCCGGGAGAGCAGTACTTC

length: 13
J: TRBJ2-7
D: NA
V: TRBV29-1
size: NA
CDR3: CSATADLSYEQYF
DNA: TGCAGCGCCACGGCCGATCTTTCCTACGAGCAGTACTTC

length: 17
J: TRBJ2-3
D: TRBD2
V: TRBV12-3/TRBV12-4
size: NA
CDR3: CASSPTLGSGITDTQYF
DNA: TGTGCCAGCTCACCCACCTTAGGTAGCGGGATCACAGATACGCAGTATTTT

length: 19
J: TRBJ2-2
D: NA
V: TRBV9
size: NA
CDR3: CASSPRLTQWTANTGELFF
DNA: TGTGCCAGCAGCCCACGTTTAACGCAGTGGACGGCTAACACCGGGGAGCTGTTTTTT

length: 11
J: TRBJ2-3
D: NA
V: TRBV30
size: few
CDR3: CAWERTDTQYF
DNA: TGTGCCTGGGAACGCACAGATACGCAGTATTTT

length: 15
J: TRBJ2-7
D: TRBD1
V: TRBV15
size: NA
CDR3: CATSMQGQGLYEQYF
DNA: TGTGCCACCAGCATGCAGGGACAGGGACTCTACGAGCAGTACTTC

length: 16
J: TRBJ2-1
D: NA
V: TRBV5-1
size: NA
CDR3: CASSLVRGAENNEQFF
DNA: TGCGCCAGCAGCTTGGTAAGGGGGGCGGAGAACAATGAGCAGTTCTTC

length: 14
J: TRBJ1-2
D: NA
V: TRBV5-5
size: few
CDR3: CASTNGAANYGYTF
DNA: TGTGCCAGCACTAATGGGGCCGCCAATTATGGCTACACCTTC

length: 13
J: TRBJ1-1
D: NA
V: TRBV3-1
size: few
CDR3: CASSSVTNTEAFF
DNA: TGTGCCAGCAGCTCCGTGACGAACACTGAAGCTTTCTTT

length: 19
J: TRBJ2-6
D: TRBD2
V: TRBV5-1
size: NA
CDR3: CASSSGRTSGVSGANVLTF
DNA: TGCGCCAGCAGCTCCGGCCGGACTAGCGGGGTCTCTGGGGCCAACGTCCTGACTTTC

length: 15
J: TRBJ2-7
D: TRBD1
V: TRBV6-6
size: NA
CDR3: CASSRPRDRFYEQYF
DNA: TGTGCCAGCAGTCGCCCCCGGGACAGATTCTACGAGCAGTACTTC

length: 14
J: TRBJ2-1
D: NA
V: TRBV12-3/TRBV12-4
size: few
CDR3: CASSDPRGYNEQFF
DNA: TGTGCCAGCAGCGACCCCCGCGGCTACAATGAGCAGTTCTTC

length: 15
J: TRBJ1-1
D: NA
V: TRBV11-3
size: few
CDR3: CATKTGRGTNTEAFF
DNA: TGTGCCACCAAAACGGGGAGGGGGACGAACACTGAAGCTTTCTTT

length: 14
J: TRBJ1-5
D: NA
V: TRBV19
size: NA
CDR3: CASSIAPLGQPQHF
DNA: TGTGCCAGTAGTATTGCGCCACTCGGACAGCCCCAGCATTTT

length: 13
J: TRBJ1-2
D: NA
V: TRBV20-1
size: few
CDR3: CSARDLHAGGYTF
DNA: TGCAGTGCTAGAGATCTGCACGCAGGAGGCTACACCTTC

length: 18
J: TRBJ2-7
D: NA
V: TRBV6-6
size: few
CDR3: CASRIELRGGEGSYEQYF
DNA: TGTGCCAGCAGAATAGAATTGAGAGGCGGGGAAGGGAGCTACGAGCAGTACTTC

length: 14
J: TRBJ2-7
D: NA
V: TRBV5-1
size: NA
CDR3: CASSFTERSYEQYF
DNA: TGCGCCAGCAGCTTCACAGAGAGGTCCTACGAGCAGTACTTC

length: 12
J: TRBJ1-2
D: NA
V: TRBV9
size: few
CDR3: CASKSTIYGYTF
DNA: TGTGCCAGCAAGTCAACCATCTATGGCTACACCTTC

length: 16
J: TRBJ2-2
D: NA
V: TRBV24-1
size: NA
CDR3: CATSDPTGTNTGELFF
DNA: TGTGCCACCAGTGATCCAACAGGGACGAACACCGGGGAGCTGTTTTTT

length: 16
J: TRBJ1-5
D: NA
V: TRBV1
size: NA
CDR3: CTSSQDISGGHQPQHF
DNA: TGCACCAGCAGCCAAGATATATCCGGGGGCCATCAGCCCCAGCATTTT

length: 17
J: TRBJ2-1
D: TRBD2
V: TRBV12-3/TRBV12-4
size: few
CDR3: CASRRSGTSASYNEQFF
DNA: TGTGCCAGCAGGAGATCCGGGACTAGCGCGTCCTACAATGAGCAGTTCTTC

length: 14
J: TRBJ2-1
D: TRBD2
V: TRBV7-8
size: NA
CDR3: CASSLVVAGDEQFF
DNA: TGTGCCAGCAGCTTAGTGGTAGCGGGCGATGAGCAGTTCTTC